This paragraph reports one T cell receptor beta chain. How the authors handled the data: Amplifying reference gene primers gave estimates of nucleated cell counts. Assay: immunoSEQ multiplex PCR; the TCRdb copy retains only in-frame clones and omits some. Clone size and the V and J calls come from that table; the DNA yielded D and trimming. The table records roughly 99,000 clones, 80% to 85% of them present only once. The ends lost 5 bases at V and 6 bases at J; junction bases unmatched: 7. This CDR3 region has 17 residues. Germline CDR1 reads KGHSH; CDR2 reads LQKENI. The data derive from a study of blood T cell repertoires in COVID-19. Study-level background: COVID-19 samples, acute and convalescent, were from the United States, Italy and Spain. The analysed material was cDNA or gDNA that came from T cells, B-cell-depleted T cells, or PBMCs.

The sequenced sample was peripheral blood. The TCR was taken from a man aged 70-80 years with acute or convalescent COVID-19. This sequence joins TRBV18 and TRBJ2-1; 16 bases are shared with TRBD2. As DNA, the CDR3 is TGTGCCAGCTCATCTGGGACTAGCGGGGGGGCAGGCAATGAGCAGTTCTTC. Translating gives CASSSGTSGGAGNEQFF.